Listed below are T cell receptor beta chains from one sample, sequenced in a study of blood T cell repertoires in COVID-19. Sequencing was performed with immunoSEQ multiplex PCR; in TCRdb, only in-frame clones are kept and a portion is missing. The table includes hundreds of thousands of clones, roughly 86% detected once. The source material was peripheral blood. Receptor source: a woman in her twenties or thirties who had recovered from COVID-19. The CDR3 runs from the conserved cysteine through the conserved F or W. A D gene is named only where the DNA matches it firmly. Part of the rows lack a size; the others show once, few, many or a class for expanded clones.

d_call | j_call | v_call | clone_size | cdr3_nt | cdr3_aa
. | TRBJ2-5 | TRBV7-9 | . | TGTGCCAGCAGCCCAAGCATGGGAGGTTCGGGAGAGACCCAGTACTTC | CASSPSMGGSGETQYF
. | TRBJ1-2 | TRBV10-3 | . | TGTGCCATCAGTGTTGACAGCCGCTATGGCTACACCTTC | CAISVDSRYGYTF
. | TRBJ1-2 | TRBV6-2/TRBV6-3 | . | TGTGCCAGCAGTTGGCTACGGGGATCAACTAACTATGGCTACACCTTC | CASSWLRGSTNYGYTF
. | TRBJ2-5 | TRBV20-1 | . | TGCAGTGCTAGGGGAGGTGAGACCCAGTACTTC | CSARGGETQYF
. | TRBJ2-3 | TRBV28 | . | TGTGCCAGCAGTTTAGGGGAGAGGAGCACAGATGCGCAGTATTTT | CASSLGERSTDAQYF
. | TRBJ1-1 | TRBV6-6 | . | TGTGCCAGCAGTTTTCTAGGGGGCACTGAAGCTTTCTTT | CASSFLGGTEAFF
. | TRBJ1-1 | TRBV5-1 | . | TGCGCCAGCAGGGGGGGGCGGGTCACTGAAGCTTTCTTT | CASRGGRVTEAFF
TRBD1 | TRBJ1-2 | TRBV6-5 | . | TGTGCCAGCAGTTATGATTTGGCCGGGACAGGGGGCTACACCTTC | CASSYDLAGTGGYTF
. | TRBJ1-4 | TRBV6-5 | few | TGTGCCAGCAGTTACAGGGCGGGGGCGCCGGTAAGACTGTTTTTT | CASSYRAGAPVRLFF
TRBD2 | TRBJ2-4 | TRBV6-5 | . | TGTGCCAGCAGTTCCTTCACGGGAGGGGTGGTTAACATTCAGTACTTC | CASSSFTGGVVNIQYF
. | TRBJ2-5 | TRBV2 | . | TGTGCCAGCATTACCTCAGGGCAAGAGACCCAGTACTTC | CASITSGQETQYF
. | TRBJ1-2 | TRBV19 | once | TGTGCCAGTAGACTTTCAGTCACCTCGACCGGGACAACCTATGGCTACACCTTC | CASRLSVTSTGTTYGYTF
. | TRBJ2-7 | TRBV19 | . | TGTGCCAGTAGTACCGCGTACATGGGCCCTTCCTACGAGCAGTACTTC | CASSTAYMGPSYEQYF
. | TRBJ1-6 | TRBV5-1 | . | TGCGCCAGCAGCCCCGCAGGGGATTCTACTTCACCCCTCCACTTT | CASSPAGDSTSPLHF
TRBD1 | TRBJ1-2 | TRBV5-1 | . | TGCGCCAGCAGTTCGGACAGGGTCTATGGCTACACCTTC | CASSSDRVYGYTF
. | TRBJ1-2 | TRBV7-2 | . | TGTGCCAGCAGCGTGAGAGACTATGGCTACACCTTC | CASSVRDYGYTF